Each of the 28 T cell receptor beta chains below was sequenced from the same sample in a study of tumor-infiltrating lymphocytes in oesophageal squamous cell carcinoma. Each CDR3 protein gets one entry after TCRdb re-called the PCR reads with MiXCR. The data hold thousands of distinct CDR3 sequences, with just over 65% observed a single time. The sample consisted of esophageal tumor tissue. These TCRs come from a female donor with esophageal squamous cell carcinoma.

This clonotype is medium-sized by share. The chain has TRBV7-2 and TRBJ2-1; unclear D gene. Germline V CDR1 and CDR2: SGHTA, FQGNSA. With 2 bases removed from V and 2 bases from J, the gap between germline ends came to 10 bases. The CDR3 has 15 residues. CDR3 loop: CASSLYSGTYNEQFF. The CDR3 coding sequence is TGTGCCAGCAGCTTATACTCCGGAACCTACAATGAGCAGTTCTTC. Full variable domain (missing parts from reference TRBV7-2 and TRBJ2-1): GAGVSQSPSNKVTEKGKDVELRCDPISGHTALYWYRQSLGQGLEFLIYFQGNSAPDKSGLPSDRFSAERTGGSVSTLTIQRTQQEDSAVYLCASSLYSGTYNEQFFGPGTRLTVL.

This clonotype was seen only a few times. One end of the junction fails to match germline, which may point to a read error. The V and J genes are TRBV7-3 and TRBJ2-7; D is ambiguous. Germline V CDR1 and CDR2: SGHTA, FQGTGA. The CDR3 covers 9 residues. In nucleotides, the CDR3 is TGTGCCAGCAGCTTAGGTCCGTTCTTC. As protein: CASSLGPFF.

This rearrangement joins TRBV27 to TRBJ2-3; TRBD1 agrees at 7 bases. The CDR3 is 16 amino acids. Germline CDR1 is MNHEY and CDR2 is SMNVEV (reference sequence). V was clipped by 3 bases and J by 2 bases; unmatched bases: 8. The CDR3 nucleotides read TGTGCCAGCAGTTTGCGGAGACAGGGTTCCACAGATACGCAGTATTTT. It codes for CASSLRRQGSTDTQYF.

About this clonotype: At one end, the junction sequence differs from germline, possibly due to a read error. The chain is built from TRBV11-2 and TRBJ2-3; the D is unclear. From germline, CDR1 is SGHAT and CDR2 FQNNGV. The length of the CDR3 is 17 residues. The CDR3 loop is CASSLVLVSSSYNEQFF. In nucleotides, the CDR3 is TGTGCCAGCAGCTTAGTGCTGGTTTCCAGCTCCTACAATGAGCAGTTCTTT.

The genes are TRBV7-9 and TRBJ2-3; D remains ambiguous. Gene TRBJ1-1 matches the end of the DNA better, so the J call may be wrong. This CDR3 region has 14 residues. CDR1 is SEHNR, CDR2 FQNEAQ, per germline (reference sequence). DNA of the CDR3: TGTGCCAGCAGCTTACCCGGGTATGGCACTGAAGCTTTCTTT. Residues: CASSLPGYGTEAFF.

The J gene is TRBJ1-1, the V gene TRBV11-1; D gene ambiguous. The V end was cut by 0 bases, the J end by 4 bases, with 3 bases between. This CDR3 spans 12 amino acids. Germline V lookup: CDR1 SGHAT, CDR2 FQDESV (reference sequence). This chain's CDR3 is CASSLAGTEAFF. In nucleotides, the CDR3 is TGTGCCAGCAGCTTAGCGGGCACTGAAGCTTTCTTT.

The CDR3 nucleotides read TGTGCCGCCAATACCGGGACAGGGGGTCCAGGGCAGTTCTTC. Translated, it gives CAANTGTGGPGQFF. The chain links TRBV10-3 to TRBJ2-7; 11 bases agree with TRBD1. Near its end, the DNA agrees better with TRBJ2-1, so the J call may be wrong. From germline, CDR1 is ENHRY and CDR2 SYGVKD. The CDR3 runs to 14 residues.

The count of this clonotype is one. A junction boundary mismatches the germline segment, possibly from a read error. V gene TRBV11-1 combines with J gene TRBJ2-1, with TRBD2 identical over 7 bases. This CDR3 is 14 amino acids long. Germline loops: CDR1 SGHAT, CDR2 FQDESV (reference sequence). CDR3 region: CASSLGGGSNEEFF. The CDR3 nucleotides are TGTGCCAGCAGCTTAGGGGGCGGGAGCAATGAGGAGTTCTTC.

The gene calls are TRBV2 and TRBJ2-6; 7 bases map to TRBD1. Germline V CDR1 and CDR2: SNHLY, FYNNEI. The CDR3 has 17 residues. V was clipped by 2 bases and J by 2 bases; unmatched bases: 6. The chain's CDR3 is CASSETLTGAGANVLTF. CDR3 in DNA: TGTGCCAGCAGTGAAACCCTTACAGGGGCTGGGGCCAACGTCCTGACTTTC.

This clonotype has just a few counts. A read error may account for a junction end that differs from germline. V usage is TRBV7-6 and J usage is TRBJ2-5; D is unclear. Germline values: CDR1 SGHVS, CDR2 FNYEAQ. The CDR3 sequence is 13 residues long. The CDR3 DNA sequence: TGTGCTAGCAGCCAAACCCCGAGAGAGACCCAGTACTTC. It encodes CASSQTPRETQYF.

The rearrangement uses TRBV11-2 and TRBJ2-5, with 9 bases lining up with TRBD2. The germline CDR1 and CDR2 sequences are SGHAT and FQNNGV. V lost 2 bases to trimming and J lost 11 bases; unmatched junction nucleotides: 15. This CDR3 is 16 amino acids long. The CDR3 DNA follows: TGTGCCAGCAGCTTAAGGGTAGCTAGCGGGATACATGAGCAGTACTTC. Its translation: CASSLRVASGIHEQYF.

The CDR3 DNA sequence: TGTGCCAGCAGCTTGAGGGACGGCGGAGAGACCCAGTACTTC. Its protein product is CASSLRDGGETQYF. The chain uses TRBV7-4 and TRBJ2-3; D may match TRBD1 or TRBD2 (5 bases each). With the DNA end fitting TRBJ2-5 better, the J assignment may be wrong. The germline V gene has CDR1 SGHVT and CDR2 SQSDAQ. This CDR3 spans 14 amino acids.

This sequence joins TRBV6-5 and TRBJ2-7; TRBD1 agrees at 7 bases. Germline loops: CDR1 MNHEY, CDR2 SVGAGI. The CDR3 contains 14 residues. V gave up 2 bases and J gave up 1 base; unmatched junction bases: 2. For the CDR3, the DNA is TGTGCCAGCAGTTACGGGACAGAGTCCTACGAGCAGTACTTC. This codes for CASSYGTESYEQYF.

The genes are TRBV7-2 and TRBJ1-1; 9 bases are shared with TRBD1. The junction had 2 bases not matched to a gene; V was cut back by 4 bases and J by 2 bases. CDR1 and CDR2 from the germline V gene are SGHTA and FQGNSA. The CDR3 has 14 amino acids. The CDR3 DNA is TGTGCCAGCAGCTGGGGACAGGGAAACACTGAAGCTTTCTTT. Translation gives CASSWGQGNTEAFF.

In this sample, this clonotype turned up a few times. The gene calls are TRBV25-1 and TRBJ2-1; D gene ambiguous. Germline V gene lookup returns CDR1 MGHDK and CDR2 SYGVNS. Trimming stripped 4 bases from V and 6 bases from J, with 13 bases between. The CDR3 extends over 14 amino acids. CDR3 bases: TGTGCCAGCAGTGGATCCGGCCCCGGCAATGAGCAGTTCTTC. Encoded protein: CASSGSGPGNEQFF.

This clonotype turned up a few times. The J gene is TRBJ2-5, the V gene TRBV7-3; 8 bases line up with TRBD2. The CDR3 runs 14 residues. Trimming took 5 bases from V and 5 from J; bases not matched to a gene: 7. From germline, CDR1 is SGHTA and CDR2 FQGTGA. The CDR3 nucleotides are TGTGCCAGCAGCCCTCAAGCGGGAGAGGAGACCCAGTACTTC. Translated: CASSPQAGEETQYF. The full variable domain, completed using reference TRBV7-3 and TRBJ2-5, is GAGVSQTPSNKVTEKGKYVELRCDPISGHTALYWYRQSLGQGPEFLIYFQGTGAADDSGLPNDRFFAVRPEGSVSTLKIQRTERGDSAVYLCASSPQAGEETQYFGPGTRLLVL.

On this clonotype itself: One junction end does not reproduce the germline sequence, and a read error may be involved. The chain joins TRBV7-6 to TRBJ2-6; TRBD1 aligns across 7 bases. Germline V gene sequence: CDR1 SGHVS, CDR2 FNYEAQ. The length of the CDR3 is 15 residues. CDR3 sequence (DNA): TGTGCTAGCAGCCCTCAGGGGGCTGGGGCCAACGTCCTGACTTTC. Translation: CASSPQGAGANVLTF.

The CDR3 DNA is TGTGCCAGCAGCCTGTGGGGAGGCGGGGGGCAGTTCTTC. It specifies CASSLWGGGGQFF. The V and J genes are TRBV7-2 and TRBJ2-1; 7 bases are a match to TRBD2. The V segment lost 5 bases and the J segment 12 bases; nucleotides outside the gene matches: 10. There are 13 residues in the CDR3. Looked up from germline, CDR1 is SGHTA and CDR2 is FQGNSA.

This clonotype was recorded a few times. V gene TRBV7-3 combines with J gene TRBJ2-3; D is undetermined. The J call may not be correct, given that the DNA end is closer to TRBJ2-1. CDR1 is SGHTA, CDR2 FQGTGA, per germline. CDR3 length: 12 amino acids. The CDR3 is CASSPTSGEQFF. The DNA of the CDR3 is TGTGCCAGCAGCCCAACAAGTGGTGAGCAGTTCTTC.

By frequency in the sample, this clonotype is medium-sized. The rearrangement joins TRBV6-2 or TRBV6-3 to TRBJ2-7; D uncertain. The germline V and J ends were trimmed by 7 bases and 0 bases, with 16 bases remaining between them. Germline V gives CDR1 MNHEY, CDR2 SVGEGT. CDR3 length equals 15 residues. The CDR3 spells CASNDPTGSSYEQYF. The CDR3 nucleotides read TGTGCCAGCAACGATCCGACGGGTAGCTCCTACGAGCAGTACTTC.

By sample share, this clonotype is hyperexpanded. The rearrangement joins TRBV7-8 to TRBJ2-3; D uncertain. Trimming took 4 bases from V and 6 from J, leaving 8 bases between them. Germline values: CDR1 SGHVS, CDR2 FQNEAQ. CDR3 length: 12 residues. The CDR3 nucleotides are TGTGCCAGCAGCTCACCTACGGATACGCAGTATTTT. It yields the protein CASSSPTDTQYF.

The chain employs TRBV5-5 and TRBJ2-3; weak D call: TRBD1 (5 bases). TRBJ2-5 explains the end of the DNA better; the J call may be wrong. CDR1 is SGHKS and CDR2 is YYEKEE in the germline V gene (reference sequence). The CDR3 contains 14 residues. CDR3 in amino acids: CASSPLDSRETQYF. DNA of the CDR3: TGTGCCAGCAGTCCACTCGACAGTCGCGAGACCCAGTACTTC.

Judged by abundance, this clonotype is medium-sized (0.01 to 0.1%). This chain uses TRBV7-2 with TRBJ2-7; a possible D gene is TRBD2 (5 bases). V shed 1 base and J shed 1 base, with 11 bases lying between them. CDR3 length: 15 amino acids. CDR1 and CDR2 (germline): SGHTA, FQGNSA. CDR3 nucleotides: TGTGCCAGCAGCTTAGGTCGGGAACGGTCCTACGAGCAGTACTTC. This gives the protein CASSLGRERSYEQYF. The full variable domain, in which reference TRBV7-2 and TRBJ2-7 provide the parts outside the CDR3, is GAGVSQSPSNKVTEKGKDVELRCDPISGHTALYWYRQSLGQGLEFLIYFQGNSAPDKSGLPSDRFSAERTGGSVSTLTIQRTQQEDSAVYLCASSLGRERSYEQYFGPGTRLTVT.

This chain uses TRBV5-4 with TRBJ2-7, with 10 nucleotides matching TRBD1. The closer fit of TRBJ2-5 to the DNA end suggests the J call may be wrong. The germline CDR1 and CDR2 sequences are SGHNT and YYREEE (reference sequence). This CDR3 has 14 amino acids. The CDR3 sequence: CASSLGDRGETQYF. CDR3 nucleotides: TGTGCCAGCAGCTTAGGGGACAGGGGCGAGACCCAGTACTTC.

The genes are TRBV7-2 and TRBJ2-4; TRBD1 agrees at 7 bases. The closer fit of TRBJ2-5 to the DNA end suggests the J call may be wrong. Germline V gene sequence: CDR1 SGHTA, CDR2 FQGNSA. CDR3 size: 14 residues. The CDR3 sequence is CASSRWTGQETQYF. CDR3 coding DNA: TGTGCCAGCAGCAGGTGGACAGGCCAAGAGACCCAGTACTTC.

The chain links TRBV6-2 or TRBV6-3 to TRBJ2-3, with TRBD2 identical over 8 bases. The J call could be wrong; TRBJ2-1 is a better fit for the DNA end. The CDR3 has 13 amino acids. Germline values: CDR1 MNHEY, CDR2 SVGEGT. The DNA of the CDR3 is TGTGCCAGCAGTCTTCGGGAGGGCAATGAGCAGTTCTTC. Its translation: CASSLREGNEQFF.

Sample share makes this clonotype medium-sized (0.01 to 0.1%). DNA for the CDR3: TGTGCCAGCAGTTATGGGGTCGGGGCCAACGTCCTGACTTTC. It encodes CASSYGVGANVLTF. This chain uses TRBV6-1 with TRBJ2-6, with unresolved D. Germline assignment: CDR1 MNHNS and CDR2 SASEGT. This CDR3 region has 14 residues. With 5 bases removed from V and 4 bases from J, the gap between germline ends came to 9 bases.

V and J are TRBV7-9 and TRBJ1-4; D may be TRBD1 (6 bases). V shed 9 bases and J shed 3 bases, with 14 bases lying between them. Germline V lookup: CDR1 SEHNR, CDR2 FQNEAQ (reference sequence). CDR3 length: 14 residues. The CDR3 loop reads CASSTGFANEKLFF. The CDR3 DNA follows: TGTGCCAGTTCTACAGGGTTTGCTAATGAAAAACTGTTTTTT.